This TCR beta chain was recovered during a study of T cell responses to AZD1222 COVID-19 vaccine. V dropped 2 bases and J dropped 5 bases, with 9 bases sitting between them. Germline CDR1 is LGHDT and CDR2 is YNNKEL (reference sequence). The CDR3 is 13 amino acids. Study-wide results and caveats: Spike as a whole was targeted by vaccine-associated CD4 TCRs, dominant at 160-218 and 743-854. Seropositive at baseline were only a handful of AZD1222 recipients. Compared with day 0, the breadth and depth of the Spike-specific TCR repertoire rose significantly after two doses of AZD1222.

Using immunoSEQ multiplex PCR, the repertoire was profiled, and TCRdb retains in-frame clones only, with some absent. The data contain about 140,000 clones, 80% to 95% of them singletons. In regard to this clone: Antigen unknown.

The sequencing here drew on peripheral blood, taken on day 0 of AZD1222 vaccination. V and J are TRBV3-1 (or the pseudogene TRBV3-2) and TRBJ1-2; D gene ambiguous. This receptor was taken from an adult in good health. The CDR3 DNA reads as TGTGCCAGCAGCCAATCTGAGCGGTATGGCTACACCTTC. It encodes CASSQSERYGYTF.